This entry describes one T cell receptor (beta chain). The antigen is unknown. The data stem from a study of cytomegalovirus exposure and HLA in healthy donors. Findings and caveats of the study: Earlier analysis found most TCR beta V segments productive about 90% or about 30% of the time. It was taken for granted in presence/absence analyses that sequencing depth across donors was roughly uniform.

Both 60 Vbeta primers and 13 Jbeta primers went into the PCR. The repertoire was sequenced with immunoSEQ multiplex PCR; TCRdb's copy has only in-frame clones and lacks some. The data show 100,000 to 120,000 clones, over 60% seen once. The clonotype originates from a young man in good health and CMV-seropositive. The specimen sequenced was PBMCs.

For the CDR3, the DNA is TGCGCCAGCAGCCAAGATCTCAGGGGGACGGCAGATACGCAGTATTTT. It codes for CASSQDLRGTADTQYF. The chain is built from TRBV4-3 and TRBJ2-3, with 7 bases identical to TRBD1. Germline assignment: CDR1 LGHNA and CDR2 YSLEER. V lost 0 bases and J lost 4; bases outside the gene matches: 7. The CDR3 extends over 16 amino acids.